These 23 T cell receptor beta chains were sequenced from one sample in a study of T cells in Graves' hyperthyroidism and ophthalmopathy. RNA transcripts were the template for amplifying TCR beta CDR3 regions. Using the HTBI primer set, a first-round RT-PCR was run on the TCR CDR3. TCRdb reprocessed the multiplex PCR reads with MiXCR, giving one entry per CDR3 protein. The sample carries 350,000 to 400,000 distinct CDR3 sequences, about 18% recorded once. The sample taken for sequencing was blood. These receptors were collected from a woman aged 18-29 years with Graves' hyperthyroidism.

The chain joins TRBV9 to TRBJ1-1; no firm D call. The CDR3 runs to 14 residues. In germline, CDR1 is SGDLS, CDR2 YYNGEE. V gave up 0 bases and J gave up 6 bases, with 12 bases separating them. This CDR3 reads CASSVDFSGAEAFF. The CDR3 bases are TGTGCCAGCAGCGTAGATTTCTCTGGAGCTGAAGCTTTCTTT.

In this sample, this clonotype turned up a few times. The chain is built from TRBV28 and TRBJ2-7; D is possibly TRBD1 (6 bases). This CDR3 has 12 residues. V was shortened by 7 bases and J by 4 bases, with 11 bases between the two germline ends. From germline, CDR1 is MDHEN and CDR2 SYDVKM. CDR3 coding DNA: TGTGCCAGCAAGGGGACACTATACGAGCAGTACTTC. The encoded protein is CASKGTLYEQYF.

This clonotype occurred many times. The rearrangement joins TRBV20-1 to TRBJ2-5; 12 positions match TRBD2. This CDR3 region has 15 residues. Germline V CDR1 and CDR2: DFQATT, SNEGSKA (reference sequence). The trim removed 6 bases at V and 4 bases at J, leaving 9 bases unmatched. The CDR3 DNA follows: TGCAGTGCCCGGAGGGCTAGCGGGGGGGGAGAGACCCAGTACTTC. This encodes CSARRASGGGETQYF.

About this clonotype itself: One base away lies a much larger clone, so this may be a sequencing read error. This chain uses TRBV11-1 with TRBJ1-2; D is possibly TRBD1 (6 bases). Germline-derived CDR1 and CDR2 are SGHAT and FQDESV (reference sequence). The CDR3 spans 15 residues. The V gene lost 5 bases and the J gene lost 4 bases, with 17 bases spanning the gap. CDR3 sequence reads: CASSIGGALGYGYTF. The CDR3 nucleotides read TGTGCCAGCAGCATAGGGGGGGCGCTCGGCTATGGCTACACCTTC.

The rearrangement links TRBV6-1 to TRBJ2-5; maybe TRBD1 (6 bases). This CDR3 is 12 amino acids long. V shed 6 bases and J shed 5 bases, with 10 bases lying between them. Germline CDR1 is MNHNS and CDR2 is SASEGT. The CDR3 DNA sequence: TGTGCCAGCAGCTCAGGGGACGAGACCCAGTACTTC. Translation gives CASSSGDETQYF.

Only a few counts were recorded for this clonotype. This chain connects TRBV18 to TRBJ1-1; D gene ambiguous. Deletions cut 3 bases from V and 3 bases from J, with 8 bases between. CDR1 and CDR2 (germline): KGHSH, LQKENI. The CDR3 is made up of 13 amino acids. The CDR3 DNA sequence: TGTGCCAGCTCACCCGGACTTGACACTGAAGCTTTCTTT. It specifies CASSPGLDTEAFF.

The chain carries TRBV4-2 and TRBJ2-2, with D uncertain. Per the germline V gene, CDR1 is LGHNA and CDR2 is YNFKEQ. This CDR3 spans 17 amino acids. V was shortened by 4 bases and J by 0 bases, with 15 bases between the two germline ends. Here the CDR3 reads CASSPIQSTTNTGELFF. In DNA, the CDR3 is TGTGCCAGCAGCCCCATACAATCCACAACGAACACCGGGGAGCTGTTTTTT.

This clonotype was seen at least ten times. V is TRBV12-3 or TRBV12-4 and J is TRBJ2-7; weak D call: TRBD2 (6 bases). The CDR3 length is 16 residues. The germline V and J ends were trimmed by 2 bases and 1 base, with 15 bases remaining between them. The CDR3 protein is CASSLYPPRGSYEQYF. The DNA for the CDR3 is TGTGCCAGCAGTTTATATCCGCCGCGGGGTTCCTACGAGCAGTACTTC.

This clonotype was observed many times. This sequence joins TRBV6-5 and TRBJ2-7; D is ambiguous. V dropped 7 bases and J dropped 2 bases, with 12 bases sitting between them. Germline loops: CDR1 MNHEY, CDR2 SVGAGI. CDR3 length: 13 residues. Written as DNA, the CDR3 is TGTGCCAGCACCCCGGACCTTACCTACGAGCAGTACTTC. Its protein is CASTPDLTYEQYF.

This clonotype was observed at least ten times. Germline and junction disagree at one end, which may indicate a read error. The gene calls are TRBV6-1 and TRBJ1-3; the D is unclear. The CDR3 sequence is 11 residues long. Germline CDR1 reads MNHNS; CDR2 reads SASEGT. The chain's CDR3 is CASSPGNTTYF. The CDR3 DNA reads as TGTGCCAGCAGCCCTGGAAACACCACATATTTT.

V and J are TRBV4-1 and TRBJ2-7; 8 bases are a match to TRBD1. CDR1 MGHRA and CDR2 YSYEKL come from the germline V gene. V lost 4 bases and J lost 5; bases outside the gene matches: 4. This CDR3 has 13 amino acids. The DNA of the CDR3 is TGCGCCAGCAGCCGCGGGACAGGCGACGAGCAGTACTTC. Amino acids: CASSRGTGDEQYF.

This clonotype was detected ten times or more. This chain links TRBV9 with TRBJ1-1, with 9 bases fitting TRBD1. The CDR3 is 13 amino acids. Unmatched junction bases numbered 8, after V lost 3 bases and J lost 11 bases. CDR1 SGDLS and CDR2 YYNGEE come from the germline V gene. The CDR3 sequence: CASSAGQGLHAFF. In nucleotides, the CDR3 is TGTGCCAGCAGCGCGGGACAGGGCCTCCACGCTTTCTTT.

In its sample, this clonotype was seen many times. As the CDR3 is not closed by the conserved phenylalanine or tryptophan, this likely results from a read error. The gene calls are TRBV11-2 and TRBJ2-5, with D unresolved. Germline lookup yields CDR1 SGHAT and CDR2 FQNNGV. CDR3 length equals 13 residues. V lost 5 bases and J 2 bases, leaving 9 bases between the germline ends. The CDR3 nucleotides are TGTGCCAGCAGCAACGGGCTACAAGAGACCCAGTACCTC. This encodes CASSNGLQETQYL.

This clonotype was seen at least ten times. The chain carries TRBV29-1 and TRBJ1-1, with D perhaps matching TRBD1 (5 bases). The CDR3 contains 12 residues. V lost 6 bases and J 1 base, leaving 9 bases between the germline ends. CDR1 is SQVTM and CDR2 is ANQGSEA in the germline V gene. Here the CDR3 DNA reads TGCAGCGTCGGGGGGGGGAACACTGAAGCTTTCTTT. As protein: CSVGGGNTEAFF.

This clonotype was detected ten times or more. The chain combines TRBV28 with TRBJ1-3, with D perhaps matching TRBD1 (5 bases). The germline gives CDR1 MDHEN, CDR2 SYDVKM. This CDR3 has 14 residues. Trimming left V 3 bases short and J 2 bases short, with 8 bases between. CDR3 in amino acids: CASSLGGTGNTIYF. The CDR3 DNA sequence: TGTGCCAGCAGTTTGGGGGGAACTGGAAACACCATATATTTT.

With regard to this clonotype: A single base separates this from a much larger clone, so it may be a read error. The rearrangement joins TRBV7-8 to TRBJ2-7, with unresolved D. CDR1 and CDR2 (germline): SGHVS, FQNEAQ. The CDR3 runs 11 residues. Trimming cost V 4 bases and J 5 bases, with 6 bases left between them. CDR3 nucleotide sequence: TGTGCCAGCAGCTATTACGACGAGCAGTACTTC. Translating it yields CASSYYDEQYF.

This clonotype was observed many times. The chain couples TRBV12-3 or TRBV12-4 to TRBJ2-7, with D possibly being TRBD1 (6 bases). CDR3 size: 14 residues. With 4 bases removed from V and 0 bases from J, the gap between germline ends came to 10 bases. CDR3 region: CASSWAGDSYEQYF. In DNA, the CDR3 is TGTGCCAGCAGTTGGGCAGGGGACTCCTACGAGCAGTACTTC.

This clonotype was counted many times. CDR3 loop: CASSLGPLNNSPLHF. As DNA, the CDR3 is TGCGCCAGCAGCTTGGGACCCCTGAATAATTCACCCCTCCACTTT. V and J are TRBV5-1 and TRBJ1-6, with D uncertain. Trimming stripped 0 bases from V and 5 bases from J, with 9 bases between. CDR1 is SGHRS, CDR2 YFSETQ, per germline. CDR3 size: 15 residues.

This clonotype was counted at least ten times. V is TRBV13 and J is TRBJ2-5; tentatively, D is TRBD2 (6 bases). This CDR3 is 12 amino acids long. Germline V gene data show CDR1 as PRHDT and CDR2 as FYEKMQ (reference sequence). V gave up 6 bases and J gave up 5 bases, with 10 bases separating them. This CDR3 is CASRVGGETQYF. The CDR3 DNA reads TGTGCCAGCAGGGTCGGAGGGGAGACCCAGTACTTC. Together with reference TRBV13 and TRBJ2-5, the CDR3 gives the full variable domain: AAGVIQSPRHLIKEKRETATLKCYPIPRHDTVYWYQQGPGQDPQFLISFYEKMQSDKGSIPDRFSAQQFSDYHSELNMSSLELGDSALYFCASRVGGETQYFGPGTRLLVL.

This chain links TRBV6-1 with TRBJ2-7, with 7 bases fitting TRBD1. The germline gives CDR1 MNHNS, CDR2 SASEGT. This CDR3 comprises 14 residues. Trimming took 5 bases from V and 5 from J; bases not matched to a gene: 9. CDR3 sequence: CASSLTGSTNEQYF. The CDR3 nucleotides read TGTGCCAGCAGTCTGACAGGGAGCACCAACGAGCAGTACTTC.

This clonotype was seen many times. CDR3 bases: TGCGCCAGCAGTGAGTCGGGGGGAAGGCAGCCCCAGCATTTT. It is translated as CASSESGGRQPQHF. The rearrangement links TRBV10-2 to TRBJ1-5, with D perhaps matching TRBD1 (5 bases). This CDR3 comprises 14 residues. CDR1 WSHSY and CDR2 SAAADI come from the germline V gene. The V gene lost 0 bases and the J gene lost 7 bases, with 10 bases spanning the gap.

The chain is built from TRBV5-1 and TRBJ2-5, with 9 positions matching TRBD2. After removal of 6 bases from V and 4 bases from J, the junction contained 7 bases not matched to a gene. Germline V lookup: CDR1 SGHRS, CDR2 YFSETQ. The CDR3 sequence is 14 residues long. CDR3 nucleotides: TGCGCCAGCATGGCTAGCGGGGCAGGAGAGACCCAGTACTTC. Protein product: CASMASGAGETQYF.

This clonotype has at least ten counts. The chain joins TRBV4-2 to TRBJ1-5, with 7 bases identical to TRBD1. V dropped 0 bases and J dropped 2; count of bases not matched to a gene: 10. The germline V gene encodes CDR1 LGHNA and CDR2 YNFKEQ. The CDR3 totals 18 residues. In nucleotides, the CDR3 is TGTGCCAGCAGCCAAGACGGCGACAGGGCTAGGGGCAATCAGCCCCAGCATTTT. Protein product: CASSQDGDRARGNQPQHF.